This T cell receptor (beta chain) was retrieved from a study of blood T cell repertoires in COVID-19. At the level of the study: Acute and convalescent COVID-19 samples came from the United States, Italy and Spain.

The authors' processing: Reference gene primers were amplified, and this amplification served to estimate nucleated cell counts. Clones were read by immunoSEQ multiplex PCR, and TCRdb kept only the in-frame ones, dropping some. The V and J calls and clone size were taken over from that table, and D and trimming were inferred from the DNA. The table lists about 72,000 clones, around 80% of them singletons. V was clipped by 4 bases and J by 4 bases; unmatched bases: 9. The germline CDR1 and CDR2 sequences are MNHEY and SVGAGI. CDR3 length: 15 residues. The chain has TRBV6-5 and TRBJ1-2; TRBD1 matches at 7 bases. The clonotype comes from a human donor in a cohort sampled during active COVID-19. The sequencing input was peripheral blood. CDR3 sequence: CASSSTGQTFYGYTF. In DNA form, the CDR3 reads TGTGCCAGCAGTTCCACGGGACAGACATTCTATGGCTACACCTTC.